This T cell receptor (beta chain) was captured in a study of blood T cell repertoires in COVID-19. Source study methods: Estimates of nucleated cell counts were drawn from the amplification of reference gene primers. TCRdb's table, derived via immunoSEQ multiplex PCR, lists solely in-frame clones and lacks some. The V and J calls and clone size come from that table; D and trimming were worked out from the DNA. The sample contains 200,000 to 300,000 clones, around nine tenths of which appear only once. The CDR3 contains 14 residues. V dropped 7 bases and J dropped 5; count of bases not matched to a gene: 4. Germline V gene data show CDR1 as LNHDA and CDR2 as SQIVND (reference sequence). Recruited during active infection, patients (from Seattle) were subsequently followed longitudinally.

Sequencing was carried out using peripheral blood. The rearrangement uses TRBV19 and TRBJ1-4, with 10 bases identical to TRBD1. This clonotype was obtained from a woman aged 55-70 years with COVID-19, enrolled during active disease. This CDR3 is CASTWTGGNEKLFF. The CDR3 region has the DNA TGTGCCAGTACCTGGACAGGGGGGAATGAAAAACTGTTTTTT.